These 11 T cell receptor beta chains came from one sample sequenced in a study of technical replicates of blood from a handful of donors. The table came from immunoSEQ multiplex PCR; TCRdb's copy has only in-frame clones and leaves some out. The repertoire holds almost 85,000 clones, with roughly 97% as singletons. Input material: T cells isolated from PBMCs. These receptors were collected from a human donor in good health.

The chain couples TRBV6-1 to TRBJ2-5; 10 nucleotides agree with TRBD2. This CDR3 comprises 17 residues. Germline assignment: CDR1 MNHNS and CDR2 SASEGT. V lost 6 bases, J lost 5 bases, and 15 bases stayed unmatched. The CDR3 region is CASRELWASGGMETQYF. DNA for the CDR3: TGTGCCAGCAGGGAATTGTGGGCTAGCGGGGGAATGGAGACCCAGTACTTC.

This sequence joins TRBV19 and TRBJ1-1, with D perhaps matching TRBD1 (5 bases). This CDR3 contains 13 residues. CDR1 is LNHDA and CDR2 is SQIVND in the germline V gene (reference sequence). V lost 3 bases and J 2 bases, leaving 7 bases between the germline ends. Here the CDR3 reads CASSIGGNTEAFF. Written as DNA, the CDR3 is TGTGCCAGTAGTATCGGGGGAAACACTGAAGCTTTCTTT.

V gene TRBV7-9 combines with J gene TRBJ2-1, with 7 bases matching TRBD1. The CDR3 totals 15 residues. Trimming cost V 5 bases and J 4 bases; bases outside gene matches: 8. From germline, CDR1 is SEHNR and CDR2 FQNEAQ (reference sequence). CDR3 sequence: CASSGWTGQYNEQFF. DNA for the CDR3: TGTGCCAGCAGCGGGTGGACGGGACAGTACAATGAGCAGTTCTTC.

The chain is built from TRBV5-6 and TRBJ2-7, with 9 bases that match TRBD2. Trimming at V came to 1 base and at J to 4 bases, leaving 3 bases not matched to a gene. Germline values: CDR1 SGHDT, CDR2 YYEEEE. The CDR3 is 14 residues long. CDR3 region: CASSLHGLAYEQYF. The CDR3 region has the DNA TGTGCCAGCAGCTTGCATGGACTAGCGTACGAGCAGTACTTC.

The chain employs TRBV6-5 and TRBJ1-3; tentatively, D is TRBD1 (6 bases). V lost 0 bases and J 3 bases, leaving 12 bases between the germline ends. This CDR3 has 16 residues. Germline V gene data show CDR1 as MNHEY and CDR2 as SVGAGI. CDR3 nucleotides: TGTGCCAGCAGTTACTCAACAGGGAGTGTTGGAAACACCATATATTTT. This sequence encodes CASSYSTGSVGNTIYF.

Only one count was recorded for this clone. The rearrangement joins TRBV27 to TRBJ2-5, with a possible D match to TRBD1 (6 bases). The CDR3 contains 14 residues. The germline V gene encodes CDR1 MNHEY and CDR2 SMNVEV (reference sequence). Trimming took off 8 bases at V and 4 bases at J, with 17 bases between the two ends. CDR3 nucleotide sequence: TGTGCCAGCCGAGAAGGGCAGGGGACAGAGACCCAGTACTTC. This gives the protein CASREGQGTETQYF.

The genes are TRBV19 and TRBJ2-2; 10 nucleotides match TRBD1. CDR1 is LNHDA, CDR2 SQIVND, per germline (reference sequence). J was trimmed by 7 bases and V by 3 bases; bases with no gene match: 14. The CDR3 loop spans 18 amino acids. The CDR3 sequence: CASSIRQGAILADGELFF. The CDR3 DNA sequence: TGTGCCAGTAGTATCCGACAGGGGGCAATTCTGGCGGACGGGGAGCTGTTTTTT.

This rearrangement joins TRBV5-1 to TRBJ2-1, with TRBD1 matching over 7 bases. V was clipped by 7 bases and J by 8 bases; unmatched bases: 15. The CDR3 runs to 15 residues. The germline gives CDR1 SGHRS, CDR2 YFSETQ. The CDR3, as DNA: TGCGCCAGCCGTGAAACTAGTTACAGGGGCCATGAGCAGTTCTTC. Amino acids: CASRETSYRGHEQFF.

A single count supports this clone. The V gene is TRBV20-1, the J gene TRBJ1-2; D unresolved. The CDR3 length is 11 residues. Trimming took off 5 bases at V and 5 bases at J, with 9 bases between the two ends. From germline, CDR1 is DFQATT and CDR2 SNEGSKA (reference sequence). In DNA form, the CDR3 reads TGCAGTGCTTTCGGGGTTTATGGCTACACCTTC. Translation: CSAFGVYGYTF.

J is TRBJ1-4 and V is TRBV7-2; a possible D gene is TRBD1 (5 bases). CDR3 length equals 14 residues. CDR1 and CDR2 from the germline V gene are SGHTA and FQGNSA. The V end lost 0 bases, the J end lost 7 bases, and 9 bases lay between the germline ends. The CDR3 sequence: CASSLARVSEKLFF. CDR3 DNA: TGTGCCAGCAGCTTAGCCAGGGTTAGTGAAAAACTGTTTTTT.

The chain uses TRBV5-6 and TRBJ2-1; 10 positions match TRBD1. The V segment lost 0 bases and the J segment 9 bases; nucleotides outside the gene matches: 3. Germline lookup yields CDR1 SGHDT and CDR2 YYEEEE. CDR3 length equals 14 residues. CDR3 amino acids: CASSLGQGAGEQFF. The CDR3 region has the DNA TGTGCCAGCAGCTTGGGACAGGGGGCCGGTGAGCAGTTCTTC.